This T cell receptor beta chain derives from a study of T cell responses to AZD1222 COVID-19 vaccine. Overall study results and limits: Repertoire sampling was restricted to post-peak T cell response timepoints. Among AZD1222 vaccinees, only 5 to 7 were seropositive at baseline. Recipients of two AZD1222 doses showed rising Spike-specific TCR breadth and depth.

Germline values: CDR1 SGHTA, CDR2 FQGNSA. The CDR3 spans 14 residues. Trimming removed 2 bases at V and 9 bases at J, with 11 bases between. Profiled with immunoSEQ multiplex PCR; TCRdb holds only in-frame clones, not every one. Of about 130,000 clones listed, 89% were seen once; the top ten hold 4.2%. As regards this clone: Its antigen is not known.

The source of this sequence is an adult in good health. The chain couples TRBV7-2 to TRBJ1-6; D ambiguous. The input for sequencing was peripheral blood, taken on day 0 of AZD1222 vaccination. The DNA of the CDR3 is TGTGCCAGCAGCTTAAACAGCCTTGGTTCACCCCTCCACTTT. It specifies CASSLNSLGSPLHF.